A selection of T cell receptor beta chains follows, all from one sample in a study of blood T cell repertoires in COVID-19. Data came from immunoSEQ multiplex PCR; TCRdb stores just in-frame clones and leaves some out. The sample carries about 150,000 clones, 82% recorded once. Input material: peripheral blood. The source is a human donor with acute or convalescent COVID-19. The donor label of this sample is uncertain. The CDR3 runs from the conserved cysteine through the conserved F or W. D genes are given only for firm matches. Size tells how often a clone was seen (once, few, many) or the class of an expanded clone, and some rows leave it out.

j_call d_call v_call clone_size cdr3_nt cdr3_aa
TRBJ1-1 NA TRBV5-1 NA TGCGCCAGCAGCTTGGACATCATGAACACTGAAGCTTTCTTT CASSLDIMNTEAFF
TRBJ1-1 TRBD1 TRBV4-1 NA TGCGCCAGCAGCCAAGTAGGGACAGGGACTGAAGCTTTCTTT CASSQVGTGTEAFF
TRBJ1-2 NA TRBV29-1 NA TGCAGCGTCCTCCTCGGAGCTGGCTACACCTTC CSVLLGAGYTF
TRBJ1-6 TRBD1 TRBV9 few TGTGCCAGCAGCTCGGGACAGGTACTCCACTTT CASSSGQVLHF
TRBJ1-5 NA TRBV6-6 NA TGTGCCAGCAGCGGTAGCAATCAGCCCCAGCATTTT CASSGSNQPQHF
TRBJ2-3 TRBD1 TRBV5-1 NA TGCGCCAGCAGCTCCGGGACAGACACAGATACGCAGTATTTT CASSSGTDTDTQYF
TRBJ2-1 NA TRBV9 NA TGTGCCAGCAGCGCCCAAGGAGATGAGCAGTTCTTC CASSAQGDEQFF
TRBJ1-1 TRBD1 TRBV4-2 NA TGTGCCAGCAGCCACCCGGGGTGGGGGACAGGGGGTATGAACACTGAAGCTTTCTTT CASSHPGWGTGGMNTEAFF
TRBJ2-7 NA TRBV19 once TGTGCCAGTAGTATAGTAGGGGATAACTACGAGCAGTACTTC CASSIVGDNYEQYF
TRBJ2-7 NA TRBV10-1 NA TGCGCCAGCAGTGAGTCGAGCGGCAGCCTGGGGGAGCAGTACTTC CASSESSGSLGEQYF
TRBJ1-1 NA TRBV15 few TGTGCCACCAGCCTCCCGGCGGGGAACACTGAAGCTTTCTTT CATSLPAGNTEAFF
TRBJ1-2 TRBD1 TRBV28 NA TGTGCCAGCCTGACAACCGGGACAGGGGATGATGGCTACACCTTC CASLTTGTGDDGYTF
TRBJ2-2 NA TRBV6-5 few TGTGCCACCCATTGGGGGCGCGGCACCGGGGAGCTGTTTTTT CATHWGRGTGELFF
TRBJ1-2 NA TRBV3-1/TRBV3-2 NA TGTGCCAGCAGCCAAGTGCAGGGGCGCTATGGCTACACCTTC CASSQVQGRYGYTF